The present entry profiles one T cell receptor (beta chain) with its context. Its antigen is as yet unknown. The sequenced cases were selected for having the highest brain T cell transcript signatures. The sample originates from a study of brain T cells in children with intractable seizures. Study findings and constraints: Only CDR3 sequence similarity suggested viral specificity, without known HCMV serostatus.

The repertoire was sequenced with immunoSEQ multiplex PCR; TCRdb's copy has only in-frame clones and lacks some. The repertoire holds around 80,000 clones, with 90% to 95% as singletons. This receptor was identified in a girl under 10 years old with Rasmussen encephalitis and intractable seizures. Sequencing used peripheral blood, obtained at surgery.

CDR3 protein: CASSQVGVAGYHEQYF. DNA for the CDR3: TGTGCCAGCAGCCAAGTCGGTGTAGCGGGATATCACGAGCAGTACTTC. The V and J genes are TRBV4-2 and TRBJ2-7; 8 positions agree with TRBD2. V was pared by 1 base and J by 5 bases, with 10 bases of the junction left unmatched. In germline, CDR1 is LGHNA, CDR2 YNFKEQ. The CDR3 is 16 residues long.